Listed below are T cell receptor beta chains from one sample, sequenced in a study of cytomegalovirus exposure and HLA in healthy donors. Repertoires were generated with immunoSEQ multiplex PCR, while TCRdb's copy carries only in-frame clones and drops some. Seen here are about 120,000 clones, approximately 80% observed once, and the top ten hold 1.5%. Sequencing used PBMCs. These receptors all come from a woman aged 18 to 35 in good health and CMV-seronegative. Both conserved end residues are part of each CDR3. Each record gives: J gene, clone size, CDR3 length, V gene, D gene, CDR3 protein, CDR3 DNA. The D gene is left open where the match is weak. A row's size may be missing; if present it is once, few, many or a size class.

j_gene: TRBJ2-4
abundance: .
len: 16
v_gene: TRBV9
d_gene: TRBD1
CDR3aa: CASSVGQGDGENSQYF
CDR3nt: TGTGCCAGCAGCGTAGGTCAGGGGGATGGCGAAAACAGTCAGTACTTC

j_gene: TRBJ2-7
abundance: .
len: 15
v_gene: TRBV9
d_gene: .
CDR3aa: CASSVGGRGPYEQYF
CDR3nt: TGTGCCAGCAGCGTCGGAGGACGCGGACCCTACGAGCAGTACTTC

j_gene: TRBJ1-4
abundance: .
len: 15
v_gene: TRBV9
d_gene: TRBD1
CDR3aa: CASSAYRGQGEKLFF
CDR3nt: TGTGCCAGCAGCGCATACAGGGGGCAGGGTGAAAAACTGTTTTTT

j_gene: TRBJ1-5
abundance: .
len: 14
v_gene: TRBV2
d_gene: TRBD1
CDR3aa: CASKTGQGNQPQHF
CDR3nt: TGTGCCAGCAAGACGGGACAGGGGAATCAGCCCCAGCATTTT

j_gene: TRBJ1-5
abundance: .
len: 13
v_gene: TRBV6-5
d_gene: .
CDR3aa: CASSKRGNQPQHF
CDR3nt: TGTGCCAGCAGTAAACGCGGCAATCAGCCCCAGCATTTT

j_gene: TRBJ2-5
abundance: .
len: 15
v_gene: TRBV7-9
d_gene: TRBD2
CDR3aa: CASSPGLAGGITQYF
CDR3nt: TGTGCCAGCAGCCCTGGACTAGCGGGGGGTATTACCCAGTACTTC

j_gene: TRBJ2-5
abundance: .
len: 19
v_gene: TRBV5-1
d_gene: TRBD2
CDR3aa: CASSVTPPRLAGGQETQYF
CDR3nt: TGCGCCAGCAGCGTCACCCCCCCAAGACTAGCGGGGGGGCAAGAGACCCAGTACTTC

j_gene: TRBJ1-1
abundance: .
len: 13
v_gene: TRBV18
d_gene: .
CDR3aa: CASSFGGNTEAFF
CDR3nt: TGTGCCAGCTCATTCGGGGGGAACACTGAAGCTTTCTTT

j_gene: TRBJ2-1
abundance: .
len: 14
v_gene: TRBV7-6
d_gene: .
CDR3aa: CASGATSSYNEQFF
CDR3nt: TGTGCCAGCGGAGCGACGAGCTCCTACAATGAGCAGTTCTTC

j_gene: TRBJ1-5
abundance: .
len: 13
v_gene: TRBV29-1
d_gene: .
CDR3aa: CSVEYSSNQPQHF
CDR3nt: TGCAGCGTTGAGTACAGCAGCAATCAGCCCCAGCATTTT

j_gene: TRBJ1-6
abundance: few
len: 11
v_gene: TRBV11-2
d_gene: .
CDR3aa: CASSPRRPLHF
CDR3nt: TGTGCCAGCAGCCCGCGTCGGCCCCTCCACTTT

j_gene: TRBJ2-3
abundance: .
len: 12
v_gene: TRBV2
d_gene: .
CDR3aa: CASRPDTDTQYF
CDR3nt: TGTGCCAGCAGACCAGACACAGATACGCAGTATTTT

j_gene: TRBJ1-1
abundance: .
len: 15
v_gene: TRBV2
d_gene: .
CDR3aa: CASSEGGRLNTEAFF
CDR3nt: TGTGCCAGCAGTGAAGGGGGGAGGCTGAACACTGAAGCTTTCTTT

j_gene: TRBJ1-1
abundance: .
len: 16
v_gene: TRBV5-1
d_gene: .
CDR3aa: CASSLAPPGSPQRAFF
CDR3nt: TGCGCCAGCAGCTTGGCCCCCCCGGGGAGCCCCCAGAGGGCTTTCTTT

j_gene: TRBJ1-5
abundance: once
len: 19
v_gene: TRBV6-4
d_gene: .
CDR3aa: CASSEGDRGTTTSNQPQHF
CDR3nt: TGTGCCAGCAGTGAAGGGGACCGGGGGACTACCACTAGCAATCAGCCCCAGCATTTT

j_gene: TRBJ2-7
abundance: .
len: 15
v_gene: TRBV11-2
d_gene: .
CDR3aa: CASSLGNREFYEQYF
CDR3nt: TGTGCCAGCAGCTTAGGTAACAGGGAGTTCTACGAGCAGTACTTC

j_gene: TRBJ2-1
abundance: .
len: 15
v_gene: TRBV7-9
d_gene: TRBD2
CDR3aa: CASSLVGTSLVEQFF
CDR3nt: TGTGCCAGCAGCTTAGTGGGGACTAGTTTGGTTGAGCAGTTCTTC

j_gene: TRBJ1-4
abundance: .
len: 15
v_gene: TRBV2
d_gene: TRBD1
CDR3aa: CASSYRGAANEKLFF
CDR3nt: TGTGCCAGCAGTTACAGGGGCGCGGCTAATGAAAAACTGTTTTTT

j_gene: TRBJ1-1
abundance: .
len: 15
v_gene: TRBV10-1
d_gene: .
CDR3aa: CASSDRLDVNTEAFF
CDR3nt: TGCGCCAGCAGTGACAGGCTCGACGTGAACACTGAAGCTTTCTTT

j_gene: TRBJ1-2
abundance: .
len: 16
v_gene: TRBV18
d_gene: TRBD1
CDR3aa: CASSPMGGQGHYGYTF
CDR3nt: TGTGCCAGCTCACCAATGGGGGGACAGGGGCACTATGGCTACACCTTC